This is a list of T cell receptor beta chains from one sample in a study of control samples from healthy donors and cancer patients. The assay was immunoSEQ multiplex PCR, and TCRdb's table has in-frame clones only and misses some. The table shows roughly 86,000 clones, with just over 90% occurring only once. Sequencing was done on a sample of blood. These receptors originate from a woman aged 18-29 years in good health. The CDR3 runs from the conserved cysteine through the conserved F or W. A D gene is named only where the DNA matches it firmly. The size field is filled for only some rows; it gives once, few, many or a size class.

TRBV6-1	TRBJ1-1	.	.	CASSEGDKNTEAFF	TGTGCCAGCAGTGAGGGGGACAAGAACACTGAAGCTTTCTTT
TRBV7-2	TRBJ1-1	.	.	CASSEALQGWEGTEAFF	TGTGCCAGCAGCGAAGCACTACAGGGCTGGGAGGGCACTGAAGCTTTCTTT
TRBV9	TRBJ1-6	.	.	CASSPQDGHNSPLHF	TGTGCCAGCAGCCCCCAGGACGGCCATAATTCACCCCTCCACTTT
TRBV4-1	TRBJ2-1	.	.	CASSQDDAASPMVSDNEQFF	TGCGCCAGCAGCCAAGATGACGCGGCTAGTCCAATGGTCTCTGACAATGAGCAGTTCTTC
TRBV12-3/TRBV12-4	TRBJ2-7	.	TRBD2	CASRSGGAYEQYF	TGTGCCAGCAGGAGCGGGGGGGCCTACGAGCAGTACTTC
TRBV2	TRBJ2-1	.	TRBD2	CASSRGLAGGSTYNEQFF	TGTGCCAGCAGTCGGGGACTAGCGGGGGGCAGTACCTACAATGAGCAGTTCTTC
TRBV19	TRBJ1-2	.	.	CASSMGRGNYGYTF	TGTGCCAGTAGTATGGGTCGGGGTAACTATGGCTACACCTTC
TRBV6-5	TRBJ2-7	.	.	CASILGGTEYEQYF	TGTGCCAGCATCCTGGGCGGGACAGAGTACGAGCAGTACTTC
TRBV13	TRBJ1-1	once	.	CASSPTGGLNTEAFF	TGTGCCAGCAGCCCTACCGGGGGGCTGAACACTGAAGCTTTCTTT
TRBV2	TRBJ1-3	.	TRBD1	CASSERDRGSGNTIYF	TGTGCCAGCAGTGAAAGGGACAGGGGCTCTGGAAACACCATATATTTT
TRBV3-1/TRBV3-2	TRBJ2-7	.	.	CASSQRYEQYF	TGTGCCAGCAGCCAGAGGTACGAGCAGTACTTC
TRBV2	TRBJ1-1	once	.	CASSVLRTEAFF	TGTGCCAGCAGTGTGTTGAGGACTGAAGCTTTCTTT
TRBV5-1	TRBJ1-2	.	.	CASSSDSSSGYTF	TGCGCCAGCAGCTCCGACTCATCGTCTGGCTACACCTTC
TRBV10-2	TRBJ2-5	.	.	CASSAEGETQYF	TGCGCCAGCTCGGCGGAGGGGGAGACCCAGTACTTC
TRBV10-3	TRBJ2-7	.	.	CAIRDGPHEQYF	TGTGCCATCCGGGACGGGCCCCACGAGCAGTACTTC
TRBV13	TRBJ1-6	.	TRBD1	CASSSHPDRGYNSPLHF	TGTGCCAGCAGCTCACATCCCGACAGGGGCTATAATTCACCCCTCCACTTT
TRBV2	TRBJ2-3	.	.	CASSLGEGTHTQYF	TGTGCCAGCTCCCTGGGAGAGGGCACACATACGCAGTATTTT
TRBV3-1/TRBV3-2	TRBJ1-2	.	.	CASSPSTGPYNRGYTF	TGTGCCAGCAGCCCTTCTACAGGGCCCTATAATCGGGGCTACACCTTC
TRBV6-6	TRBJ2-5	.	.	CASSYSLADQETQYF	TGTGCCAGCAGTTACTCGCTGGCGGACCAAGAGACCCAGTACTTC
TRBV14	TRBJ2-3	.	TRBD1	CASSQDLGTGGTDTQYF	TGTGCCAGCAGCCAAGATTTGGGGACAGGGGGCACAGATACGCAGTATTTT
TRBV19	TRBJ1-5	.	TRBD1	CASSTLYRGQPQHF	TGTGCCAGTAGTACCCTTTACAGGGGTCAGCCCCAGCATTTT
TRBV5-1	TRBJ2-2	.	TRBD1	CASSRDRENTGELFF	TGCGCCAGCAGCCGGGACAGGGAGAACACCGGGGAGCTGTTTTTT
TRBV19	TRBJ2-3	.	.	CASSIRTGSTDTQYF	TGTGCCAGTAGTATCCGAACAGGGAGCACAGATACGCAGTATTTT
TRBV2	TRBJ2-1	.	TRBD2	CASSEERGGNNEQFF	TGTGCCAGCAGTGAGGAGCGGGGGGGCAACAATGAGCAGTTCTTC
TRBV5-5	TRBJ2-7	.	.	CASSSTGSRDKQYF	TGTGCCAGCAGCTCAACCGGGAGTAGGGACAAGCAGTACTTC
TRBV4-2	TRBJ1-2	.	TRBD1	CASSLNPGTGNDNYGYTF	TGTGCCAGCAGCCTAAATCCAGGGACAGGCAACGATAACTATGGCTACACCTTC
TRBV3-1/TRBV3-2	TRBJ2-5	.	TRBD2	CASSHTGEGETQYF	TGTGCCAGCAGCCATACGGGGGAGGGTGAGACCCAGTACTTC
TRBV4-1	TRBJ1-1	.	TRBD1	CASSQDAGGYTEAFF	TGCGCCAGCAGCCAAGATGCAGGGGGATACACTGAAGCTTTCTTT
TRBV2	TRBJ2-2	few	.	CASRVTGELFF	TGTGCCAGCAGGGTAACCGGGGAGCTGTTTTTT
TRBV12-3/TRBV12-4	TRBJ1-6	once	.	CASSEGNSPLHF	TGTGCCAGCAGCGAGGGAAATTCACCCCTCCACTTT
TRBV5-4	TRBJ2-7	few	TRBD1	CASSFTGGISYEQYF	TGTGCCAGCAGCTTCACAGGGGGGATCTCCTACGAGCAGTACTTC
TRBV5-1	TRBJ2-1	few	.	CASSSGGARYNEQFF	TGCGCCAGCAGCTCCGGGGGCGCGAGGTACAATGAGCAGTTCTTC
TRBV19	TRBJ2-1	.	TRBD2	CASSVSSGGSSLPLNEQFF	TGTGCCAGTAGCGTCTCTAGCGGGGGGAGTTCTCTACCCCTCAATGAGCAGTTCTTC
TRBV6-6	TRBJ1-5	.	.	CASSYPRGFNQPQHF	TGTGCCAGCAGTTATCCCCGGGGTTTCAATCAGCCCCAGCATTTT
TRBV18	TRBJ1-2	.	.	CASSPPRGHPSHGYTF	TGTGCCAGCTCACCACCTAGAGGACACCCATCACATGGCTACACCTTC
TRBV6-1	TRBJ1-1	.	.	CASSETTEAFF	TGTGCCAGCAGTGAAACGACTGAAGCTTTCTTT
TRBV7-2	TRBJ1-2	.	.	CASSLRDPGDYGYTF	TGTGCCAGCAGCCTTCGTGATCCAGGGGACTATGGCTACACCTTC
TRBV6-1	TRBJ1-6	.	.	CASSASRGAFYNSPLHF	TGTGCCAGCAGTGCCTCGAGGGGGGCTTTTTATAATTCACCCCTCCACTTT
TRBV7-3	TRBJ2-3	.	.	CASSLTPSSGSSTDTQYF	TGTGCCAGCAGCTTAACCCCGAGTAGCGGCTCTAGCACAGATACGCAGTATTTT
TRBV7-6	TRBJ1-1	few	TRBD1	CASSQDRGMSEAFF	TGTGCCAGCAGCCAAGACAGGGGGATGTCTGAAGCTTTCTTT
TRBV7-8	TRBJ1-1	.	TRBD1	CASSLGQGFEAFF	TGTGCCAGCAGCTTAGGACAGGGCTTTGAAGCTTTCTTT
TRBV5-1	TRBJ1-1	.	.	CASSLTSQGWNTEAFF	TGCGCCAGCAGCTTAACCTCACAGGGTTGGAACACTGAAGCTTTCTTT